This T cell receptor (beta chain) stems from a study of blood T cell repertoires in COVID-19 (dated by TCRdb to the early 2020s). For context, the study as a whole: The collaborator samples originated in the United States, Italy and Spain and spanned the acute and convalescent phases of COVID-19. Subjects who had been exposed to COVID-19, were actively infected with it, or had recovered from it provided the deeply sampled blood TCRbeta repertoires that made up the dataset. The samples were drawn from two sources: the first 160 participants of the ongoing ImmuneRACE study, and some 1,300 subjects contributed by 6 global collaborators. The repertoires were released in a freely available public database intended as a resource for research on the immune response to SARS-CoV-2. HLA class I and class II types, where available, came from metadata supplied by the sample provider rather than from assay-based typing. The prospective study material was composed of cDNA or gDNA derived from T cells, B-cell-depleted T cells, or PBMCs. A de-identified subject ID, COVID-19 status, age in years and sex were almost always included in the sample metadata.

Worth noting for this clone: It lacks a known antigen. No base qualities exist here, and no much larger clone lies one base off it.

Collaborating institutions collected whole blood in K2EDTA tubes following their own protocols. For TCRbeta analysis, collaborators shipped samples in one of three forms: frozen whole blood, isolated PBMCs, or DNA extracted from either of those sample types. The immunoSEQ Assay, a bias-controlled multiplex PCR, was used to amplify TCRbeta CDR3 regions from genomic DNA. The original pipeline was this. Nucleated cell counts per sample were estimated from amplification of reference gene primers within the assay. To quantify the absolute abundance of each unique TCRbeta CDR3 rearrangement, sequence reads were collapsed and filtered. For each sample, productive Simpson clonality was calculated by taking the square root of Simpson's diversity index across productive rearrangements. TCRdb's version of the immuneACCESS table is confined to in-frame rearrangements and falls short of the full clone set. An unresolved V gene accounts for under half of the shortfall where checked; the remainder is of unknown origin. That table supplies the V and J calls and clone size; D and trimming were determined from the DNA. This sample holds about 200,000 clones; approximately 84% were observed only once. The leading ten clones occupy around 6.9% of the sample.

The germline V gene supplies CDR1 MDHEN and CDR2 SYDVKM. V trim: 5 bases; J trim: 3 bases; unmatched bases: 9. The CDR3 holds 16 amino acids from the cysteine to the phenylalanine. The CDR3 DNA has 48 bases and is translated from base 1. General findings and caveats noted by the study authors: Clinical and demographic metadata were provided uncurated, with the amount varying by source and participant.

Material: peripheral blood. The sequence joins TRBV28 to TRBJ1-5; 8 nucleotides in the junction match TRBD1. The TCR comes from a human donor with acute or convalescent COVID-19. The donor label of this sample is uncertain. The CDR3 region has the sequence CASSNQGAGPNQPQHF. The DNA reads TGTGCCAGCAGTAATCAGGGGGCCGGTCCCAATCAGCCCCAGCATTTT.